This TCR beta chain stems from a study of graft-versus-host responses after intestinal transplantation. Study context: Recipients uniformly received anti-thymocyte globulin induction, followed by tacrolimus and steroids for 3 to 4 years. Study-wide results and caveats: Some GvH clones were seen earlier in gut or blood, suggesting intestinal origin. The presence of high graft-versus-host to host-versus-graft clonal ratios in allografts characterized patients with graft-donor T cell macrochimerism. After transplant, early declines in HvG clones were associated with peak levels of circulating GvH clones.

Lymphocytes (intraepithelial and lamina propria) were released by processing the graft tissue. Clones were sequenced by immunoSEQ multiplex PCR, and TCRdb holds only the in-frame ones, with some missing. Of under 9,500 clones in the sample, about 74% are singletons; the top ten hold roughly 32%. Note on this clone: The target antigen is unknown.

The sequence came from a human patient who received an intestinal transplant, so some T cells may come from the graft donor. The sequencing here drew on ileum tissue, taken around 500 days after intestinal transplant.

CDR3 region: CASSYIRDGGRVTYEQYF. In nucleotides, the CDR3 is TGTGCCAGCAGCTATATCCGGGATGGCGGGAGGGTAACCTACGAGCAGTACTTC. The chain has TRBV7-8 and TRBJ2-7; 9 bases line up with TRBD2. This CDR3 is 18 amino acids long. Germline trimming cut 4 bases from V and 2 bases from J; bases unmatched to any gene: 15. Looked up from germline, CDR1 is SGHVS and CDR2 is FQNEAQ. The variable domain in full, with the rest retrieved from reference TRBV7-8 and TRBJ2-7, is GAGVSQSPRYKVAKRGQDVALRCDPISGHVSLFWYQQALGQGPEFLTYFQNEAQLDKSGLPSDRFFAERPEGSVSTLKIQRTQQEDSAVYLCASSYIRDGGRVTYEQYFGPGTRLTVT.